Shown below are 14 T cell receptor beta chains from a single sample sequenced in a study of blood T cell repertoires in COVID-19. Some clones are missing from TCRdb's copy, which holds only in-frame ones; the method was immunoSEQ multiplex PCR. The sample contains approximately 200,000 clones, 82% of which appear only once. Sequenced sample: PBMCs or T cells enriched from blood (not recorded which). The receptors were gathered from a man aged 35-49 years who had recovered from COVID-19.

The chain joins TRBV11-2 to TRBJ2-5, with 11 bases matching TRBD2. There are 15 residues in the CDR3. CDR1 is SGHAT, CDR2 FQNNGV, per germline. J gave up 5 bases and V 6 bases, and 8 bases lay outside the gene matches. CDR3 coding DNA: TGTGCCAGCAGTCCACTAGCGGGGGTAGCGGAGACCCAGTACTTC. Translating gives CASSPLAGVAETQYF.

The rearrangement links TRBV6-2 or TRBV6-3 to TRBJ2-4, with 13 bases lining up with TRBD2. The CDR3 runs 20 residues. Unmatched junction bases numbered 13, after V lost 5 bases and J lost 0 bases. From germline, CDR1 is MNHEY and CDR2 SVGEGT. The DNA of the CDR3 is TGTGCCAGCAGTCCCTTACCCCTCGGACTAGCGGGGGTAGCCAAAAACATTCAGTACTTC. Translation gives CASSPLPLGLAGVAKNIQYF.

In nucleotides, the CDR3 is TGTGCCAGCAGCTGGACTAGCGGATGGTCCAATGAGCAGTTCTTC. Protein sequence: CASSWTSGWSNEQFF. V and J are TRBV5-4 and TRBJ2-1, with 10 bases aligning to TRBD2. CDR1 and CDR2 (germline): SGHNT, YYREEE (reference sequence). The CDR3 has 15 residues. The V and J ends lost 3 bases and 6 bases, in that order; junction bases with no gene match: 6. The variable domain in full, completed from reference TRBV5-4 and TRBJ2-1, reads ETGVTQSPTHLIKTRGQQVTLRCSSQSGHNTVSWYQQALGQGPQFIFQYYREEENGRGNFPPRFSGLQFPNYSSELNVNALELDDSALYLCASSWTSGWSNEQFFGPGTRLTVL.

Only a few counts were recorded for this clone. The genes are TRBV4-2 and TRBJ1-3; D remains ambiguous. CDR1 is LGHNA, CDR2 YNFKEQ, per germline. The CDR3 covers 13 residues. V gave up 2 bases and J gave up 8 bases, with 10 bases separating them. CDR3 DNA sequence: TGTGCCAGCAGCCAACTTCCGGGGTACACCATATATTTT. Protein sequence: CASSQLPGYTIYF.

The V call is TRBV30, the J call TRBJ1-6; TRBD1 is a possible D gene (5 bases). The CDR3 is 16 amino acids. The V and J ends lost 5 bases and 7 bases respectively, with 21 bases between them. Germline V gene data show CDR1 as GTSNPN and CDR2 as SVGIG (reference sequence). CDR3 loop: CAWARGGVPSNSPLHF. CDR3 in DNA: TGTGCCTGGGCCCGGGGGGGGGTCCCCTCAAATTCACCCCTCCACTTT.

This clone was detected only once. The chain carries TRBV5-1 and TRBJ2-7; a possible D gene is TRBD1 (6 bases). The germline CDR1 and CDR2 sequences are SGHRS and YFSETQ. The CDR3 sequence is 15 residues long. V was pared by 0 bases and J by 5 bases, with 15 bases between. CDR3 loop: CASSLGAGEDNEQYV. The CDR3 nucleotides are TGCGCCAGCAGCTTGGGGGCAGGGGAAGATAACGAGCAGTACGTC.

The CDR3 loop reads CASSEEYRGSAFF. In nucleotides, the CDR3 is TGTGCCAGCAGTGAAGAATACAGGGGTTCGGCTTTCTTT. The chain couples TRBV2 to TRBJ1-1; 7 bases are a match to TRBD1. Germline CDR1 SNHLY, CDR2 FYNNEI. The CDR3 is 13 residues long. Trimming cost V 1 base and J 11 bases; bases outside gene matches: 7. The whole variable domain, remainder taken from reference TRBV2 and TRBJ1-1, is EPEVTQTPSHQVTQMGQEVILRCVPISNHLYFYWYRQILGQKVEFLVSFYNNEISEKSEIFDDQFSVERPDGSNFTLKIRSTKLEDSAMYFCASSEEYRGSAFFGQGTRLTVV.

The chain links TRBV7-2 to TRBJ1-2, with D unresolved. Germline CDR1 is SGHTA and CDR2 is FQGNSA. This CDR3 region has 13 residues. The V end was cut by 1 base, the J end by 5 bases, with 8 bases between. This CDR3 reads CASSLGPGYGYTF. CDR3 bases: TGTGCCAGCAGCTTAGGTCCAGGATATGGCTACACCTTC.

CDR3 region: CASSLAASGRSYQETQYF. In nucleotides, the CDR3 is TGCGCCAGCAGCTTGGCGGCTAGCGGGAGATCGTACCAAGAGACCCAGTACTTC. The rearrangement joins TRBV5-1 to TRBJ2-5; 10 bases are shared with TRBD2. In germline, CDR1 is SGHRS, CDR2 YFSETQ. J was trimmed by 0 bases and V by 0 bases; bases with no gene match: 8. This CDR3 has 18 amino acids.

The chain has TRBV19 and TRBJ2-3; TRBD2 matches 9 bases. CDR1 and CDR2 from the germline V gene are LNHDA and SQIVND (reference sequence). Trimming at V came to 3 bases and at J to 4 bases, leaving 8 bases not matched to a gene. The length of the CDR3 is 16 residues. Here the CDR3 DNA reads TGTGCCAGTAGTATTAGTCTAGCGGGGTACTCAGATACGCAGTATTTT. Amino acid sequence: CASSISLAGYSDTQYF.

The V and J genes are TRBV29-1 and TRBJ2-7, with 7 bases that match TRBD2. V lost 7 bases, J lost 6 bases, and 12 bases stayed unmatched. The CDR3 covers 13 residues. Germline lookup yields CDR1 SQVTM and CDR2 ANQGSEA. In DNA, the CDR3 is TGCAGCGGCGGTCTTCCCCCGGGAGGCGAGCAGTACTTC. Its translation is CSGGLPPGGEQYF.

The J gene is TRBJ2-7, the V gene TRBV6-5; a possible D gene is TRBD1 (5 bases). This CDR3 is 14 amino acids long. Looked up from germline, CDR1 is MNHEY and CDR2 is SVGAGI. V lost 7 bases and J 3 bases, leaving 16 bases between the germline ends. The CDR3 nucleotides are TGTGCCAGCAATACTAACAGGCCCCGCTACGAGCAGTACTTC. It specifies CASNTNRPRYEQYF.

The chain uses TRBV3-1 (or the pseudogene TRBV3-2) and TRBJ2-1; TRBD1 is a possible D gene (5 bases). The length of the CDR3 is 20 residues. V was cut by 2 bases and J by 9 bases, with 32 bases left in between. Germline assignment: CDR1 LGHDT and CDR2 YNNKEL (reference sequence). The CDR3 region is CASSQPDILGTGFRPPEQFF. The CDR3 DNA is TGTGCCAGCAGCCAACCAGACATCCTCGGAACAGGTTTTCGACCTCCTGAGCAGTTCTTC.

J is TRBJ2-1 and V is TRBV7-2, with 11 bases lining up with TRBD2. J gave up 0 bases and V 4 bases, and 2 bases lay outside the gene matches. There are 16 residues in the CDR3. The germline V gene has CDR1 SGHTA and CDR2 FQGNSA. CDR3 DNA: TGTGCCAGCAGCTGGGGACTAGCGGTCTCCTACAATGAGCAGTTCTTC. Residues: CASSWGLAVSYNEQFF.